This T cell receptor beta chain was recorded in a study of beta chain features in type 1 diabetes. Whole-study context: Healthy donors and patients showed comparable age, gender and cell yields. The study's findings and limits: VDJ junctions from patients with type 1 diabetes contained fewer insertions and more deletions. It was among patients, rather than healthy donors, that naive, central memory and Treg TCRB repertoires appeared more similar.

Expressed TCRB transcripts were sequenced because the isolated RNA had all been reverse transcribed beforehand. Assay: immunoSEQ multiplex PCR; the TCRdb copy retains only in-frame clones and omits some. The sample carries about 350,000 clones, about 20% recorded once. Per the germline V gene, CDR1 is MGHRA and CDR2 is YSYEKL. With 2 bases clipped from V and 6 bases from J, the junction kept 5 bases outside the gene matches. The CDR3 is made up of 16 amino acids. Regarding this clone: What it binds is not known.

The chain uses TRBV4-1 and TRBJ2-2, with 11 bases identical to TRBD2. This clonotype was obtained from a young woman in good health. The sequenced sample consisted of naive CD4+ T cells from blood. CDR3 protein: CASSQLAGGVAGELFF. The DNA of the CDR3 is TGCGCCAGCAGCCAACTAGCGGGGGGCGTTGCCGGGGAGCTGTTTTTT.